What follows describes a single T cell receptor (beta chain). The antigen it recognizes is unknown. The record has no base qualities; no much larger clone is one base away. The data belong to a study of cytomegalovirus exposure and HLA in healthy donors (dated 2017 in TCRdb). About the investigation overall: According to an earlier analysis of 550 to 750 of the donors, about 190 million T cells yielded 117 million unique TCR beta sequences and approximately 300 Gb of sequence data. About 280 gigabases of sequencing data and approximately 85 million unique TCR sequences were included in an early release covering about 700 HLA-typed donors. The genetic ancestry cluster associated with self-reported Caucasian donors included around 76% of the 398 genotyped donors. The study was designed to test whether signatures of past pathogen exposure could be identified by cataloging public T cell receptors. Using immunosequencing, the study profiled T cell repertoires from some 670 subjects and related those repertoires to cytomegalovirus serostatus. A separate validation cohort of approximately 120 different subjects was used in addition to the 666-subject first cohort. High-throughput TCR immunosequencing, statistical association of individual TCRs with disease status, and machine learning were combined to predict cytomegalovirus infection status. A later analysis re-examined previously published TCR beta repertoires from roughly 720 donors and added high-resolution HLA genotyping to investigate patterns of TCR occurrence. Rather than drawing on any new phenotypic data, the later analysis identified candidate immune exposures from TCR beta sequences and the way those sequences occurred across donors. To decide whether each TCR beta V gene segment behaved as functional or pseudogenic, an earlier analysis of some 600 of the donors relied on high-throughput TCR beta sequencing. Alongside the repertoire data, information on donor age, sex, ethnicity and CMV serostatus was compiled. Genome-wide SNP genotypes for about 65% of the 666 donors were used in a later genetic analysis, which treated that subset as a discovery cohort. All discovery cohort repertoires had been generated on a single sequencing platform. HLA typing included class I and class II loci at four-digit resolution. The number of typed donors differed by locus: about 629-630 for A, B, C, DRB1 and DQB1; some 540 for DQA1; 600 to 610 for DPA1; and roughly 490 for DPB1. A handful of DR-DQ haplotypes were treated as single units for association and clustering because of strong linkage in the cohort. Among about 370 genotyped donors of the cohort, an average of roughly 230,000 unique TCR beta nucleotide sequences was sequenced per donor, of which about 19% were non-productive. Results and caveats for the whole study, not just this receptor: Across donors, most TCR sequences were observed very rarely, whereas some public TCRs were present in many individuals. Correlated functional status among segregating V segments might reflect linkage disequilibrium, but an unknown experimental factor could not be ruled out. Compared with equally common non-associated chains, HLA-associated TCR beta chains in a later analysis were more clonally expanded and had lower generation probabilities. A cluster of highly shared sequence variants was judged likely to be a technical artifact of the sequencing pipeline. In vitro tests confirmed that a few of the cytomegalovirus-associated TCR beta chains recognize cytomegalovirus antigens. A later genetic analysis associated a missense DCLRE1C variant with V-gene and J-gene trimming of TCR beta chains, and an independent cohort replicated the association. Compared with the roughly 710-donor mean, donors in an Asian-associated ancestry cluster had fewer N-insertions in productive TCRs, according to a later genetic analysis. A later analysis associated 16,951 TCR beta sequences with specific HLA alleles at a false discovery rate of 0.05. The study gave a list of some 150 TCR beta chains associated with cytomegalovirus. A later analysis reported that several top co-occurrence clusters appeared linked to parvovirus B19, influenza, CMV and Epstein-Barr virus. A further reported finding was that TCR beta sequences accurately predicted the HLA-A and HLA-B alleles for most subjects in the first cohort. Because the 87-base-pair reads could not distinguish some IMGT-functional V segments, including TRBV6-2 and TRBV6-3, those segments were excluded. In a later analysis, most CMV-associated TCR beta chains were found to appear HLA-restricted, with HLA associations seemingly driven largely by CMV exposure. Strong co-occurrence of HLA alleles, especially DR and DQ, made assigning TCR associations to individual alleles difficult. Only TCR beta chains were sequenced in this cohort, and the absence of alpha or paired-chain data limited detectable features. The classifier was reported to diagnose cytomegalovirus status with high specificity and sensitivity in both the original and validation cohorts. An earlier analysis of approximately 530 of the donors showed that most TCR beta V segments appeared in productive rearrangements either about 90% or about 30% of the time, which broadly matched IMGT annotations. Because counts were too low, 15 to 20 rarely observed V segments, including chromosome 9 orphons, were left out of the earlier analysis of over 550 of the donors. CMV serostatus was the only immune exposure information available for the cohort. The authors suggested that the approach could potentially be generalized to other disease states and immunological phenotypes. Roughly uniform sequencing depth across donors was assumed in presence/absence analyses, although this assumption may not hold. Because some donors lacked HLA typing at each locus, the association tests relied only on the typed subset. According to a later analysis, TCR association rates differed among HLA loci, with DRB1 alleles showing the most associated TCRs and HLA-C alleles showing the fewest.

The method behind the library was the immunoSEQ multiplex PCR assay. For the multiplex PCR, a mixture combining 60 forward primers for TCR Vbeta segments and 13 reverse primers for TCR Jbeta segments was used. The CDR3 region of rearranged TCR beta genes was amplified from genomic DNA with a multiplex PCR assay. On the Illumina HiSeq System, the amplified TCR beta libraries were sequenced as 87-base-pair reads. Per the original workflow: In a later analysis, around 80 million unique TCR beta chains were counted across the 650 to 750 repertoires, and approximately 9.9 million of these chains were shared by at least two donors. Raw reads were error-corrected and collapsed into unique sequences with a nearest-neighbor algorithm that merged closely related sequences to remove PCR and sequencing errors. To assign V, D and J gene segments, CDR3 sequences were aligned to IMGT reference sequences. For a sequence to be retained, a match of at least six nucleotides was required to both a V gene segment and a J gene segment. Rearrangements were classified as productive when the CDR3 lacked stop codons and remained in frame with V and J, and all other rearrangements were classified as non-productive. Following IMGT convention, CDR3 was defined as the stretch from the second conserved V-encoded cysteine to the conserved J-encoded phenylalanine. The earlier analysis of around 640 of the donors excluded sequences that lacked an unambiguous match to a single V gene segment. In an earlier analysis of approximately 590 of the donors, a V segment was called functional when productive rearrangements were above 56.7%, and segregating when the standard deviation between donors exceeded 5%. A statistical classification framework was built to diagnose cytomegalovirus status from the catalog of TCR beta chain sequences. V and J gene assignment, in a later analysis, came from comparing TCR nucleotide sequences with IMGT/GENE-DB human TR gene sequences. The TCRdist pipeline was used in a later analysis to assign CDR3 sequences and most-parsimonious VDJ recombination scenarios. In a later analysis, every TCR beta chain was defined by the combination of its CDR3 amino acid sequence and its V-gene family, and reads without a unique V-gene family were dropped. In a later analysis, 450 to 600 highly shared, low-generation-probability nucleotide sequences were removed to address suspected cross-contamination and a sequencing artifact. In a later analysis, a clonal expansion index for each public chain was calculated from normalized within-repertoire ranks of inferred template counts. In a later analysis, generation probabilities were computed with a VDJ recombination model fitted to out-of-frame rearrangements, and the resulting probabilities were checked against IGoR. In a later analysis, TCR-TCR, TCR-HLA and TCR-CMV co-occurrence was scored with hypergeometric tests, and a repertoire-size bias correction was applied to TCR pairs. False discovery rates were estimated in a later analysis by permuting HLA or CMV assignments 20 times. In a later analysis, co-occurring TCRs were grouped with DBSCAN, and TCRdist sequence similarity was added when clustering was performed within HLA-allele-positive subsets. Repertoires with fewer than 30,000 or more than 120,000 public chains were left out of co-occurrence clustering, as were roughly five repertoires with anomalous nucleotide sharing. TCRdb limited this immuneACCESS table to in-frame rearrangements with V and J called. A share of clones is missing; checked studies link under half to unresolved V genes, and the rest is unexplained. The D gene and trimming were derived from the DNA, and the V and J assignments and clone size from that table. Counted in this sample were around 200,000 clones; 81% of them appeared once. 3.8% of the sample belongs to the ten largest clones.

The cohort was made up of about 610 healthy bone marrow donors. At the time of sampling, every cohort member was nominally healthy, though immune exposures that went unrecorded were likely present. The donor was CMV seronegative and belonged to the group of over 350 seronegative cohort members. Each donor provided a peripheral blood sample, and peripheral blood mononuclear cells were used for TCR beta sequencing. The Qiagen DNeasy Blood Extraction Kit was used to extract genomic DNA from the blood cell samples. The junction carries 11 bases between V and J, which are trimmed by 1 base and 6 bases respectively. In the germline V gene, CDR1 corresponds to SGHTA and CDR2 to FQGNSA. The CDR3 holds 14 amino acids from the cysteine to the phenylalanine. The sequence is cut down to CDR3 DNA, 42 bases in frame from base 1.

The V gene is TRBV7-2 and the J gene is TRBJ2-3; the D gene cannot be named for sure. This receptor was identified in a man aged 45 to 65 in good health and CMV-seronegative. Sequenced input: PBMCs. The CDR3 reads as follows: CASSLDWSSDTQYF. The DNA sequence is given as TGTGCCAGCAGCTTAGATTGGTCCAGTGATACGCAGTATTTT.